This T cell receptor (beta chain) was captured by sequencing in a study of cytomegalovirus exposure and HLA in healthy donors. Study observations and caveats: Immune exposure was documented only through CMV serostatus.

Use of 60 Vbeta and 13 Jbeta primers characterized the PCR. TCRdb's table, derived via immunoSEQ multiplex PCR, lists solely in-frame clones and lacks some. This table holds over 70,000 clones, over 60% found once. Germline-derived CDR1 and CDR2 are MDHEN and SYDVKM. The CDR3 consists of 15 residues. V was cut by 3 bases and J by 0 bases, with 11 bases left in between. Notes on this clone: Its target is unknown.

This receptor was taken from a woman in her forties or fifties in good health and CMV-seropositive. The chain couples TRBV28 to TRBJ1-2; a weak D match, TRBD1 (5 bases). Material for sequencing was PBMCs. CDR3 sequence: CASSLTVETNYGYTF. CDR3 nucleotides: TGTGCCAGCAGTTTGACAGTGGAGACTAACTATGGCTACACCTTC.